This T cell receptor beta chain was observed in a study of blood T cells in healthy people across ages. Using a J-beta primer mix together with a sample-barcoded 5' primer, a second PCR was run for roughly 7 to 11 cycles. In TCRdb, the 5' RACE reads were re-called with MiXCR into one record per CDR3 protein. The sample lists hundreds of thousands of distinct CDR3 sequences, around a quarter occurring once. The CDR3 totals 15 residues. CDR1 is DFQATT, CDR2 SNEGSKA, per germline (reference sequence). V lost 3 bases and J lost 9; bases outside the gene matches: 16. This clonotype was detected only a few times. Another study also made use of these data, one on T cells of mothers and their children. From that study: Three healthy Caucasian mothers, along with their six children, served as the donors.

Sequenced input: blood. The clonotype was recovered from a boy under 18 in good health. J is TRBJ1-2 and V is TRBV20-1; 7 bases are shared with TRBD1. CDR3 coding DNA: TGCAGTGCTAGGGATATTAGAGAGGGGGCGAGGAGCTACACCTTC. Protein product: CSARDIREGARSYTF.